The present TCR beta chain was sequenced within a study of cytomegalovirus exposure and HLA in healthy donors. V was pared by 1 base and J by 6 bases, with 12 bases between. CDR1 is KGHSH, CDR2 LQKENI, per germline. This CDR3 is 14 amino acids long. 60 Vbeta and 13 Jbeta primers were used in PCR. Sequencing used immunoSEQ multiplex PCR; TCRdb keeps in-frame clones, though not all of them. Seen in this sample are approximately 140,000 clones; the ten most common clones hold roughly 1.6%. V and J are TRBV18 and TRBJ1-2; D is perhaps TRBD1 (5 bases). Source material: PBMCs. This TCR derives from a woman aged 40 to 50 in good health and CMV-seronegative. The CDR3, as DNA: TGTGCCAGCTCACCACGACAGTGGAAGAATGGCTACACCTTC. Residues: CASSPRQWKNGYTF.